These 5 T cell receptor beta chains share one sample of origin, sequenced in a study of blood T cells in healthy people across ages (dated by TCRdb to about 2015). Library preparation employed 5' RACE. TCRdb lists the instrument as Illumina HiSeq 2500. A second PCR of 7 to 11 cycles was performed with a sample-barcoded 5' primer and a J-beta primer mix. TCRdb reanalyzed the raw reads on its own, using fastp at Q25 for trimming and MiXCR for clone calling, and kept in-frame beta chains. Rows merge per CDR3 protein into single entries with the most common DNA and genes. Present in this sample are around 870,000 distinct CDR3 sequences, 29% of which were seen just once. The ten biggest clones cover roughly 17% of the sample. The sequencing sample was made of blood. The receptors were gathered from a woman older than 75 in good health.

This clonotype showed up just once. The conserved closing phenylalanine or tryptophan is absent in this CDR3, likely reflecting a read error. The chain combines TRBV11-3 with TRBJ2-7, with D unresolved. CDR1 is SGHNT, CDR2 YENEEA, per germline. The CDR3 loop spans 13 amino acids. Between the trimmed V and J ends, which lost 1 base and 1 base, there was a span of 5 bases. The CDR3, as DNA: TGTGCCAGCAGCTTAGGCAGGTCCTACGAGCAGTACTGC. Amino acids: CASSLGRSYEQYC.

This clonotype has more than one count but fewer than ten. The V gene is TRBV20-1, the J gene TRBJ1-6; D ambiguous. The germline V gene encodes CDR1 DFQATT and CDR2 SNEGSKA (reference sequence). This CDR3 contains 13 residues. Deletions cut 6 bases from V and 5 bases from J, with 11 bases between. CDR3 DNA sequence: TGCAGTGCGGCGGCCCAGAATAATTCACCCCTCCACTTT. This translates into CSAAAQNNSPLHF.

With respect to this clonotype: This may be a read error, as it is one base from a much larger clone. The rearrangement links TRBV20-1 to TRBJ1-5, with unresolved D. Germline V CDR1 and CDR2: DFQATT, SNEGSKA (reference sequence). CDR3 length: 14 amino acids. The CDR3 is CSAGRGNSNQSQHF. Written as DNA, the CDR3 is TGCAGTGCCGGACGGGGAAATAGCAATCAGTCCCAGCATTTT.

The chain employs TRBV6-6 and TRBJ2-1; D is ambiguous. V was pared by 0 bases and J by 4 bases, with 7 bases between. The CDR3 extends over 14 amino acids. Germline CDR1 MNHNY, CDR2 SVGAGI (reference sequence). The CDR3 reads CASSYSSVYNEQFF. CDR3 coding DNA: TGTGCCAGCAGTTACTCGAGCGTATACAATGAGCAGTTCTTC.

The CDR3 reads CASSLSTGQGEQFF. Here the CDR3 DNA reads TGTGCCAGCAGCCTGTCGACAGGGCAGGGTGAGCAGTTCTTC. The chain couples TRBV7-2 to TRBJ2-1; 7 positions match TRBD1. This CDR3 spans 14 amino acids. Germline CDR1 is SGHTA and CDR2 is FQGNSA. After removal of 5 bases from V and 9 bases from J, the junction contained 10 bases not matched to a gene. Supplemented by reference TRBV7-2 and TRBJ2-1, the full variable domain reads GAGVSQSPSNKVTEKGKDVELRCDPISGHTALYWYRQSLGQGLEFLIYFQGNSAPDKSGLPSDRFSAERTGGSVSTLTIQRTQQEDSAVYLCASSLSTGQGEQFFGPGTRLTVL.